The 22 T cell receptor beta chains given below trace back to one sample, sequenced in a study of PD-1 blockade in classical Hodgkin lymphoma. Time point indicated: cycle 4 day 1 (C4D1), after 6 weeks of nivolumab. No patient escaped relapse after autologous stem cell transplantation, and brentuximab vedotin exposure varied. TCRdb's copy holds only in-frame clones and misses some; the assay was immunoSEQ multiplex PCR. Here the sample spans around 50,000 clones, under 80% being singletons. The sample here was peripheral blood mononuclear cells (PBMCs), taken before the fourth cycle of nivolumab. The receptors derive from a human donor with classical Hodgkin lymphoma.

The chain combines TRBV11-2 with TRBJ2-7; D call uncertain. CDR3 length equals 13 residues. Germline loops: CDR1 SGHAT, CDR2 FQNNGV. V shed 1 base and J shed 9 bases, with 13 bases lying between them. The CDR3 bases are TGTGCCAGCAGCTTAGTATCCGTTCTTGGGCAGTACTTC. Encoded protein: CASSLVSVLGQYF.

The chain has TRBV7-2 and TRBJ2-7, with a weak D call TRBD1 (6 bases). V dropped 3 bases and J dropped 4 bases, with 10 bases sitting between them. The germline V gene has CDR1 SGHTA and CDR2 FQGNSA. The CDR3 contains 13 residues. The CDR3 here is CASSFLQGYEQYF. Here the CDR3 DNA reads TGTGCCAGCAGCTTCTTACAGGGATACGAGCAGTACTTC. Drawing the rest from reference TRBV7-2 and TRBJ2-7, the complete variable domain is GAGVSQSPSNKVTEKGKDVELRCDPISGHTALYWYRQSLGQGLEFLIYFQGNSAPDKSGLPSDRFSAERTGGSVSTLTIQRTQQEDSAVYLCASSFLQGYEQYFGPGTRLTVT.

The chain carries TRBV6-1 and TRBJ2-7; D is uncertain. CDR3 length: 14 amino acids. The germline gives CDR1 MNHNS, CDR2 SASEGT. The V end lost 3 bases, the J end lost 2 bases, and 11 bases lay between the germline ends. The CDR3: CASSDMRNPYEQYF. The DNA for the CDR3 is TGTGCCAGCAGTGATATGCGGAATCCCTACGAGCAGTACTTC.

This clone showed up just once. The gene calls are TRBV6-5 and TRBJ2-2; the D call may be TRBD1 or TRBD2 (5 bases each). The germline V gene encodes CDR1 MNHEY and CDR2 SVGAGI. The CDR3 sequence is 15 residues long. V was trimmed by 5 bases and J by 5 bases, leaving 15 bases between them. The CDR3 nucleotides are TGTGCCAGCAGTCTCGCCGGGACGGCGACCGGGGAGCTGTTTTTT. Protein: CASSLAGTATGELFF.

The rearrangement uses TRBV28 and TRBJ2-5; 10 bases are a match to TRBD2. V lost 3 bases to trimming and J lost 7 bases; unmatched junction nucleotides: 5. From germline, CDR1 is MDHEN and CDR2 SYDVKM. The CDR3 sequence is 14 residues long. The CDR3 DNA reads as TGTGCCAGCAGTTTTCTAGCGGGAGAGGGGACCCAGTACTTC. Translated, it gives CASSFLAGEGTQYF.

The V and J genes are TRBV4-3 and TRBJ2-5, with 9 bases fitting TRBD2. This CDR3 is 16 amino acids long. J lost 1 base, V lost 1 base, and 4 bases had no gene match. Germline V gene sequence: CDR1 LGHNA, CDR2 YSLEER. The CDR3: CASSQGSSGIQETQYF. CDR3 bases: TGCGCCAGCAGCCAAGGTTCTAGCGGGATCCAAGAGACCCAGTACTTC.

The chain links TRBV25-1 to TRBJ2-1, with a tentative D call TRBD1 (5 bases). V shed 5 bases and J shed 7 bases, with 6 bases lying between them. The V gene's germline CDR1 is MGHDK and CDR2 SYGVNS. There are 11 residues in the CDR3. The CDR3 sequence: CASSRGNEQFF. The CDR3 coding sequence is TGTGCCAGCAGTAGGGGTAATGAGCAGTTCTTC.

This clone came up a few times. The chain joins TRBV5-6 to TRBJ2-2, with 9 positions matching TRBD1. This CDR3 comprises 16 residues. Trimming at V came to 4 bases and at J to 6 bases, leaving 10 bases not matched to a gene. Germline assignment: CDR1 SGHDT and CDR2 YYEEEE. CDR3 DNA: TGTGCCAGCAGCCAAACGGACAGGGGCGTAGCCGGGGAGCTGTTTTTT. Encoded protein: CASSQTDRGVAGELFF.

The CDR3 DNA reads TGCGCCAGCAACAAGGGACTAGCGGGAGTCAATGAGCAGTTCTTC. As protein: CASNKGLAGVNEQFF. The J gene is TRBJ2-1, the V gene TRBV5-1; 14 bases fit TRBD2. In germline, CDR1 is SGHRS, CDR2 YFSETQ. The CDR3 is 15 amino acids. Unmatched junction bases numbered 5, after V lost 6 bases and J lost 6 bases.

V and J are TRBV28 and TRBJ2-7; no firm D call. V was trimmed by 5 bases and J by 6 bases, leaving 8 bases between them. Germline loops: CDR1 MDHEN, CDR2 SYDVKM. The CDR3 runs to 11 residues. The chain's CDR3 is CASSRFFEQYF. CDR3 nucleotides: TGTGCCAGCAGTCGCTTTTTCGAGCAGTACTTC.

This chain uses TRBV9 with TRBJ2-2, with D perhaps TRBD1 (6 bases). Germline V gene lookup returns CDR1 SGDLS and CDR2 YYNGEE. Trimming removed 2 bases from V and 2 bases from J, with 10 bases in between. This CDR3 has 15 amino acids. The CDR3 DNA reads TGTGCCAGCAGCGTGTTACAGGGAAACACCGGGGAGCTGTTTTTT. It specifies CASSVLQGNTGELFF.

The chain carries TRBV29-1 and TRBJ1-2; D ambiguous. Germline V gene sequence: CDR1 SQVTM, CDR2 ANQGSEA. This CDR3 is built from 17 residues. V lost 0 bases to trimming and J lost 5 bases, with 22 bases between them. This chain's CDR3 is CSVEDPGGRKVGYGYTF. The CDR3 DNA reads TGCAGCGTTGAAGATCCGGGAGGCCGAAAGGTTGGGTATGGCTACACCTTC.

The chain combines TRBV30 with TRBJ1-5; 7 nucleotides line up with TRBD1. The CDR3 is 15 amino acids. Germline assignment: CDR1 GTSNPN and CDR2 SVGIG (reference sequence). V was pared by 1 base and J by 7 bases, with 10 bases of the junction left unmatched. The CDR3 sequence: CAWSERQGGGQPQHF. CDR3 sequence (DNA): TGTGCCTGGAGTGAGAGACAGGGAGGAGGACAGCCCCAGCATTTT.

The DNA for the CDR3 is TGTGCCACCAGCACCTCTCTCACAGGGGCCGATTTGGGGGGCTACACCTTC. It yields the protein CATSTSLTGADLGGYTF. The chain carries TRBV15 and TRBJ1-2; 7 bases map to TRBD1. Germline CDR1 reads LNHNV; CDR2 reads YYDKDF (reference sequence). V shed 4 bases, J shed 8 bases, and the junction held 19 bases outside the gene matches. CDR3 length equals 17 residues.

This chain uses TRBV5-1 with TRBJ2-4; D may match TRBD1 or TRBD2 (5 bases each). Germline V gene data show CDR1 as SGHRS and CDR2 as YFSETQ. This CDR3 has 13 residues. V lost 4 bases, J lost 6 bases, and 11 bases lay in between. The CDR3 reads CASSEGPRNIQYF. CDR3 coding DNA: TGCGCCAGCAGCGAGGGACCGAGAAACATTCAGTACTTC.

This clone has more than one count but fewer than ten. V and J are TRBV4-2 and TRBJ2-7; no firm D call. V shed 2 bases and J shed 4 bases, with 6 bases lying between them. The CDR3 has 12 amino acids. Germline V CDR1 and CDR2: LGHNA, YNFKEQ. The DNA for the CDR3 is TGTGCCAGCAGCCAACCCCCGTACGAGCAGTACTTC. This gives the protein CASSQPPYEQYF.

This clone was seen a single time. The chain employs TRBV6-5 and TRBJ2-3, with 8 bases aligning to TRBD2. Trimming at V came to 6 bases and at J to 4 bases, leaving 9 bases not matched to a gene. There are 15 residues in the CDR3. Per germline, CDR1 MNHEY and CDR2 SVGAGI. CDR3: CASSRDGGVADTQYF. For the CDR3, the DNA is TGTGCCAGCAGCCGGGACGGGGGGGTCGCAGATACGCAGTATTTT.

This clone was detected a few times. The V gene is TRBV6-1, the J gene TRBJ1-1; D is possibly TRBD1 (5 bases). V was pared by 1 base and J by 8 bases, with 8 bases between. The CDR3 has 12 amino acids. Germline values: CDR1 MNHNS, CDR2 SASEGT. The DNA for the CDR3 is TGTGCCAGCAGTGAAGGGGGCAGAGAAGCTTTCTTT. Protein product: CASSEGGREAFF.

V and J are TRBV5-1 and TRBJ2-7; 8 bases map to TRBD1. V trimming: 5 bases; J trimming: 6 bases; junction bases outside the gene matches: 4. Looked up from germline, CDR1 is SGHRS and CDR2 is YFSETQ. CDR3 length equals 12 residues. CDR3 DNA sequence: TGCGCCAGCAGGATTACAGGGGGCGAGCAGTACTTC. This codes for CASRITGGEQYF.

This chain connects TRBV10-1 to TRBJ2-3; 13 bases line up with TRBD2. Germline CDR1 WNHNN, CDR2 SYGVQD (reference sequence). This CDR3 has 19 amino acids. V lost 3 bases to trimming and J lost 1 base; unmatched junction nucleotides: 10. CDR3 in DNA: TGCGCCAGCAGTGACGGTAGGACTAGCGGGAGTTGGGGCACAGATACGCAGTATTTT. It translates to CASSDGRTSGSWGTDTQYF.

V is TRBV2 and J is TRBJ1-5; D possibly corresponds to TRBD1 (6 bases). Deletions cut 3 bases from V and 6 bases from J, with 12 bases between. The CDR3 contains 14 residues. The germline V gene encodes CDR1 SNHLY and CDR2 FYNNEI. The CDR3 bases are TGTGCCAGCAGTGAGTTGGGGGGCCCTCAGCCCCAGCATTTT. This codes for CASSELGGPQPQHF.

This chain joins TRBV11-3 and TRBJ1-1, with D hard to call. Germline V gene data show CDR1 as SGHNT and CDR2 as YENEEA. CDR3 length: 14 residues. Trimming removed 8 bases at V and 1 base at J, with 14 bases between. This CDR3 reads CASSPYFTNTEAFF. The CDR3 DNA follows: TGTGCCAGCTCCCCGTACTTCACGAACACTGAAGCTTTCTTT. The full variable domain, completed using reference TRBV11-3 and TRBJ1-1, is EAGVVQSPRYKIIEKKQPVAFWCNPISGHNTLYWYLQNLGQGPELLIRYENEEAVDDSQLPKDRFSAERLKGVDSTLKIQPAELGDSAVYLCASSPYFTNTEAFFGQGTRLTVV.